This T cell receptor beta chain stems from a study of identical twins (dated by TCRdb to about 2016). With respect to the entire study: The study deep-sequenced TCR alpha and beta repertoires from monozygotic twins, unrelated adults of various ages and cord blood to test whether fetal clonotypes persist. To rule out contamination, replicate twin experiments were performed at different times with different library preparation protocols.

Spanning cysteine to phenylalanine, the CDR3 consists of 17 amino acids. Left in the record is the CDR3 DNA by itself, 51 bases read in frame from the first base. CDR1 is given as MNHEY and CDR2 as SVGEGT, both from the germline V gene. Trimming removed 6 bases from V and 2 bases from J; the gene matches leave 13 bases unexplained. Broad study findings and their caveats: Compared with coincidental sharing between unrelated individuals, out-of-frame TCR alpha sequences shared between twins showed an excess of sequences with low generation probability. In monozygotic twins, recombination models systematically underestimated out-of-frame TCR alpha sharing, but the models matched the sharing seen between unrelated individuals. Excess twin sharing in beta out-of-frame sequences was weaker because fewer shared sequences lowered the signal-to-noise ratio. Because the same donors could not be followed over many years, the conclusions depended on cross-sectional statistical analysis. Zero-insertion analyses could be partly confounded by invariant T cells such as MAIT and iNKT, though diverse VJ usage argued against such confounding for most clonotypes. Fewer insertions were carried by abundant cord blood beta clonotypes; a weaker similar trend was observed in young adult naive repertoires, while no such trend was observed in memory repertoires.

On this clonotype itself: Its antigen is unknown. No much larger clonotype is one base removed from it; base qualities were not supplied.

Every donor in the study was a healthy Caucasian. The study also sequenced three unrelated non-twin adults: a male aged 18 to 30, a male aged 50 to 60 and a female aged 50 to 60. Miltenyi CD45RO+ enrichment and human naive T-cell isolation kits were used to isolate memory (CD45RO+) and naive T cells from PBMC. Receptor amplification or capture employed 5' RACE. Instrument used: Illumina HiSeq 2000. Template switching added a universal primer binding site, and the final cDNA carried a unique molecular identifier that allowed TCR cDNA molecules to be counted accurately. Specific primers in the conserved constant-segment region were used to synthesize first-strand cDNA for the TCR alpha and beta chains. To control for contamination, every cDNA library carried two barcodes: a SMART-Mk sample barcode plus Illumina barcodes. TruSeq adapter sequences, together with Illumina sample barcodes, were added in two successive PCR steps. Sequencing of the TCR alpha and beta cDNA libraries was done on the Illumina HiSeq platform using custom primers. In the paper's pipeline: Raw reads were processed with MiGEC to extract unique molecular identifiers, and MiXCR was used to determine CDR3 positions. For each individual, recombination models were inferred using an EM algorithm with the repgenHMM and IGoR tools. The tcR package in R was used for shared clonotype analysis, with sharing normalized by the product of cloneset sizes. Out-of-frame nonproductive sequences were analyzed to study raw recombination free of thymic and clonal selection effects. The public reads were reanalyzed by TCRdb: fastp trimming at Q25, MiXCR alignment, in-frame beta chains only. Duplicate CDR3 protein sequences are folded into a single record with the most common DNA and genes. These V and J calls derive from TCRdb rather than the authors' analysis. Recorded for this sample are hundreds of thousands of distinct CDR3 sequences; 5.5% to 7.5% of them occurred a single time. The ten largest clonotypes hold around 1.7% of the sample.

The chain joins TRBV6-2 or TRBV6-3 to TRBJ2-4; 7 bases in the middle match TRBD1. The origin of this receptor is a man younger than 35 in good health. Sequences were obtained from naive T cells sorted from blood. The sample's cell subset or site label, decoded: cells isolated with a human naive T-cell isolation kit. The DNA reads TGTGCCAGCAGCCCTACCACAGGGGCGCGGACCAAAAACATTCAGTACTTC. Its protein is CASSPTTGARTKNIQYF.